These 6 T cell receptor beta chains were sequenced from one sample in a study of CXCR3-negative and CXCR3-positive naive CD8 T cells. General observations from the study: CXCR3-negative naive cells had less hydrophobic TRB CDR3s than did CXCR3-positive naive cells.

These receptors are not linked to any known antigen. Researchers prepared the TRB cDNA libraries using 5' RACE with UMI labels. TCRdb reprocessed the 5' RACE reads; each CDR3 protein has one entry and no DNA is given. This sample's clone table lists several thousand distinct CDR3 sequences. Sequencing used naive CXCR3+ CD8+ T cells from blood. The sample's subset: CD45RO-CCR7+CD27+CD95- naive CD8+ T cells expressing CXCR3 (TNR3+). These TCRs come from a human donor in good health. Some clones in this sample may be carry-over from other donors' samples.

The chain is built from TRBV11-2 and TRBJ2-1. Germline assignment: CDR1 SGHAT and CDR2 FQNNGV. This CDR3 is 14 amino acids long. CDR3 sequence reads: CASSFRSSYNEQFF.

Considering frequency, this clonotype is medium-sized. The V and J genes are TRBV29-1 and TRBJ2-1. The CDR3 contains 15 residues. The germline gives CDR1 SQVTM, CDR2 ANQGSEA. CDR3 in amino acids: CSVEVPATSYNEQFF.

Considering frequency, this clonotype is medium-sized. This chain joins TRBV5-1 and TRBJ2-1; TCRdb calls TRBD1, which cannot be checked without DNA. This CDR3 has 14 amino acids. Germline CDR1 SGHRS, CDR2 YFSETQ. The CDR3 sequence: CASSAGTAGNEQFF.

This clonotype counts as medium-sized by frequency. V gene TRBV5-1 combines with J gene TRBJ2-1; TCRdb's D gene call, TRBD1, goes unchecked for lack of DNA. The CDR3 is made up of 13 amino acids. The germline gives CDR1 SGHRS, CDR2 YFSETQ. The CDR3 loop reads CASSYLGVDEQFF.

In terms of frequency, this clonotype is medium-sized (0.01 to 0.1%). V gene TRBV15 combines with J gene TRBJ2-6; TCRdb selects TRBD1, and the lack of DNA leaves this call unchecked. The CDR3 has 16 amino acids. Germline lookup yields CDR1 LNHNV and CDR2 YYDKDF (reference sequence). CDR3 residues: CATSSTGVKGANVLTF.

V gene TRBV5-6 combines with J gene TRBJ1-1. From germline, CDR1 is SGHDT and CDR2 YYEEEE. This CDR3 comprises 12 residues. This chain's CDR3 is CASSLQITEAFF.